This TCR beta chain appears in the sequencing data of a study of cytomegalovirus exposure and HLA in healthy donors. Study-level information: Early release data held around 80 million unique TCRs from HLA-typed donors. Study outcomes and limitations: Most TCR sequences showed up rarely, but some public TCRs showed up in many donors. It was likely that a cluster of highly shared sequence variants was a sequencing artifact.

This clone was detected a few times. Its antigen is currently unknown. Germline trimming cut 4 bases from V and 5 bases from J; bases unmatched to any gene: 5. This CDR3 has 14 amino acids. Germline V gene sequence: CDR1 SGHNT, CDR2 YYREEE (reference sequence). Both 60 Vbeta primers and 13 Jbeta primers went into the PCR. The table came from immunoSEQ multiplex PCR; TCRdb's copy has only in-frame clones and leaves some out. The sample includes about 140,000 clones, approximately 80% of them seen just once. This chain connects TRBV5-4 to TRBJ1-5, with 8 bases fitting TRBD1. What was sequenced was PBMCs. The TCR originated in a woman between 40 and 55 years old in good health and CMV-seropositive. CDR3 residues: CASSLRTGHQPQHF. Written as DNA, the CDR3 is TGTGCCAGCAGCCTGAGGACAGGGCATCAGCCCCAGCATTTT. Full variable domain (missing parts from reference TRBV5-4 and TRBJ1-5): ETGVTQSPTHLIKTRGQQVTLRCSSQSGHNTVSWYQQALGQGPQFIFQYYREEENGRGNFPPRFSGLQFPNYSSELNVNALELDDSALYLCASSLRTGHQPQHFGDGTRLSIL.